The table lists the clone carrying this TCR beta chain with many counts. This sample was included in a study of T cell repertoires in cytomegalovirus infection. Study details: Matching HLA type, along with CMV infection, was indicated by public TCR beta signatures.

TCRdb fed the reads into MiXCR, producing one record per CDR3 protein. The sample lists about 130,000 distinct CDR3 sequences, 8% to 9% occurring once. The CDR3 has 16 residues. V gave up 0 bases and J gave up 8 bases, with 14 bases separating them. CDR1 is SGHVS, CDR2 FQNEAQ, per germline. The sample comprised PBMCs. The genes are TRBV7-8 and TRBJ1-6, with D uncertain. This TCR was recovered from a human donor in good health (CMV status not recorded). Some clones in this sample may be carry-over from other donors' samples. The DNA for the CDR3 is TGTGCCAGCAGCTTAGCGCGGGCGGTCTCTCATTCACCCCTCCACTTT. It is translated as CASSLARAVSHSPLHF.